This note documents a single T cell receptor (beta chain) sequence. This sample was taken from a study of blood T cell repertoires in COVID-19. Study details: Italy, Spain and the United States were the sources of the convalescent and acute COVID-19 samples.

Libraries were prepared by immunoSEQ multiplex PCR; TCRdb keeps only in-frame clonotypes and omits some of them. Of approximately 75,000 clones in the sample, more than 85% are singletons; the top ten hold 0.5% to 0.7%. Trimming stripped 7 bases from V and 3 bases from J, with 15 bases between. This CDR3 region has 14 residues. CDR1 and CDR2 from the germline V gene are MGHRA and YSYEKL. V and J are TRBV4-1 and TRBJ1-1, with a possible D match to TRBD1 (5 bases). The TCR originated in a man in his sixties with acute or convalescent COVID-19. Sequenced: peripheral blood. CDR3 coding DNA: TGCGCCAGCAAACCGCAGGGATCCTACACTGAAGCTTTCTTT. It codes for CASKPQGSYTEAFF.